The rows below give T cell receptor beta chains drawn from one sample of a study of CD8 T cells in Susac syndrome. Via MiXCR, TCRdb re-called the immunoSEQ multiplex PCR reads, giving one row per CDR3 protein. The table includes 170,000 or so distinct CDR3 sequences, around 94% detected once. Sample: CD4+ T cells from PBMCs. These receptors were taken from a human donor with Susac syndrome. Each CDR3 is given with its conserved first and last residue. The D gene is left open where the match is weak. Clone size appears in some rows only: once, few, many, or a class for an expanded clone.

CDR3: CASTPEDRAGGYTF; DNA: TGTGCCAGCACACCCGAGGACAGGGCGGGTGGCTACACCTTC; V: TRBV12-3/TRBV12-4; D: TRBD1; size: .; J: TRBJ1-2
CDR3: CSVDGQRNYGYTF; DNA: TGCAGCGTTGACGGACAAAGGAACTATGGCTACACCTTC; V: TRBV29-1; D: .; size: .; J: TRBJ1-2
CDR3: CASSLGGQGPSYEQYF; DNA: TGCGCCAGCAGCTTGGGCGGGCAGGGCCCATCCTACGAGCAGTACTTC; V: TRBV5-1; D: .; size: .; J: TRBJ2-7
CDR3: CASSFRGDTQYF; DNA: TGTGCCAGCAGCTTCCGGGGGGATACGCAGTATTTT; V: TRBV9; D: .; size: .; J: TRBJ2-3
CDR3: CSARLTENTEAFF; DNA: TGCAGTGCTCGTCTGACGGAGAACACTGAAGCTTTCTTT; V: TRBV20-1; D: .; size: .; J: TRBJ1-1
CDR3: CASSEWGTGVGNQPQHF; DNA: TGTGCCAGCAGTGAATGGGGTACGGGGGTGGGGAATCAGCCCCAGCATTTT; V: TRBV25-1; D: .; size: .; J: TRBJ1-5
CDR3: CASSLDWFGGASKNIQYF; DNA: TGTGCCAGCAGCTTGGATTGGTTCGGGGGGGCGTCCAAAAACATTCAGTACTTC; V: TRBV5-6; D: TRBD2; size: .; J: TRBJ2-4
CDR3: CSATPYLGGGGEQFF; DNA: TGCAGTGCTACTCCTTACCTAGGGGGAGGAGGTGAGCAGTTCTTC; V: TRBV20-1; D: .; size: .; J: TRBJ2-1
CDR3: CASSEYGGEETQYF; DNA: TGTGCCAGCAGTGAATATGGGGGCGAAGAGACCCAGTACTTC; V: TRBV25-1; D: .; size: .; J: TRBJ2-5
CDR3: CAWMSGTGGFYGYTF; DNA: TGTGCCTGGATGTCTGGGACAGGGGGATTCTATGGCTACACCTTC; V: TRBV30; D: TRBD1; size: .; J: TRBJ1-2
CDR3: CASSLGGTGVHSPLHF; DNA: TGTGCCAGCAGCTTGGGTGGGACAGGAGTTCATTCACCCCTCCACTTT; V: TRBV5-4; D: TRBD1; size: once; J: TRBJ1-6
CDR3: CSVMDGGEKLFF; DNA: TGCAGCGTTATGGACGGGGGTGAAAAACTGTTTTTT; V: TRBV29-1; D: .; size: .; J: TRBJ1-4
CDR3: CASRYKRGGIDEQFF; DNA: TGTGCCAGCAGATACAAGCGGGGGGGCATCGATGAGCAGTTCTTC; V: TRBV6-2/TRBV6-3; D: TRBD2; size: .; J: TRBJ2-1
CDR3: CSARIQRGASSADEQFF; DNA: TGCAGTGCTAGAATCCAGCGGGGGGCCTCAAGTGCAGATGAGCAGTTCTTC; V: TRBV20-1; D: TRBD2; size: .; J: TRBJ2-1
CDR3: CASSYRGAAGTNEKLFF; DNA: TGTGCCAGCAGTTACCGGGGGGCAGCCGGAACTAATGAAAAACTGTTTTTT; V: TRBV6-5; D: .; size: .; J: TRBJ1-4
CDR3: CSGLLATEDNYNEQFF; DNA: TGCAGCGGGCTCCTGGCGACAGAAGACAACTACAATGAGCAGTTCTTC; V: TRBV29-1; D: .; size: .; J: TRBJ2-1
CDR3: CASSPTGATNTEAFF; DNA: TGTGCCAGCTCACCTACAGGTGCCACGAACACTGAAGCTTTCTTT; V: TRBV18; D: .; size: .; J: TRBJ1-1
CDR3: CAWGGRGNEKLFF; DNA: TGTGCCTGGGGGGGCAGAGGTAATGAAAAACTGTTTTTT; V: TRBV30; D: .; size: .; J: TRBJ1-4
CDR3: CASSYRGGTGELFF; DNA: TGTGCCAGCAGCTACAGGGGGGGCACCGGGGAGCTGTTTTTT; V: TRBV3-1; D: .; size: .; J: TRBJ2-2
CDR3: CASSYALRGELFF; DNA: TGTGCCAGCAGTTATGCGTTAAGGGGGGAGCTGTTTTTT; V: TRBV6-5; D: .; size: .; J: TRBJ2-2
CDR3: CSVISGGSSSYNEQFF; DNA: TGCAGCGTTATTAGCGGGGGGTCGAGCTCCTACAATGAGCAGTTCTTC; V: TRBV29-1; D: TRBD2; size: .; J: TRBJ2-1
CDR3: CATSDTRGSYNEQFF; DNA: TGTGCCACCAGTGATACCCGGGGCTCCTACAATGAGCAGTTCTTC; V: TRBV24-1; D: .; size: .; J: TRBJ2-1
CDR3: CAWRGQTNTEAFF; DNA: TGTGCCTGGAGAGGACAGACGAACACTGAAGCTTTCTTT; V: TRBV30; D: .; size: .; J: TRBJ1-1
CDR3: CASSSGPGANYGYTF; DNA: TGTGCCAGCAGCTCCGGTCCGGGGGCGAACTATGGCTACACCTTC; V: TRBV11-1; D: .; size: .; J: TRBJ1-2
CDR3: CASSITLEGEQYF; DNA: TGTGCCAGTAGTATAACTTTGGAGGGCGAGCAGTACTTC; V: TRBV19; D: .; size: .; J: TRBJ2-7
CDR3: CASTMTGTGGTEAFF; DNA: TGTGCCAGCACCATGACCGGGACAGGCGGCACTGAAGCTTTCTTT; V: TRBV6-5; D: TRBD1; size: .; J: TRBJ1-1
CDR3: CASSRTGQTEAFF; DNA: TGTGCCAGCAGTAGGACGGGCCAGACTGAAGCTTTCTTT; V: TRBV6-5; D: .; size: .; J: TRBJ1-1
CDR3: CASSLAGAGQETQYF; DNA: TGTGCTAGCAGCTTAGCCGGGGCAGGCCAAGAGACCCAGTACTTC; V: TRBV7-7; D: .; size: .; J: TRBJ2-5
CDR3: CASSDRLAGANVLTF; DNA: TGTGCCAGCAGTGACCGCCTTGCTGGGGCCAACGTCCTGACTTTC; V: TRBV2; D: .; size: .; J: TRBJ2-6
CDR3: CASSPGQFNTEAFF; DNA: TGTGCCAGCAGCCCGGGACAGTTTAACACTGAAGCTTTCTTT; V: TRBV13; D: TRBD1; size: .; J: TRBJ1-1
CDR3: CASSLGGYKAFF; DNA: TGTGCCAGCAGTTTAGGGGGGTATAAAGCTTTCTTT; V: TRBV12-3/TRBV12-4; D: .; size: .; J: TRBJ1-1
CDR3: CASSSWTGGAKNIQYF; DNA: TGTGCCAGTAGTTCCTGGACAGGGGGGGCCAAAAACATTCAGTACTTC; V: TRBV19; D: TRBD1; size: .; J: TRBJ2-4
CDR3: CASSRSLLTESYGYTF; DNA: TGTGCCAGCAGTCGGTCCCTTCTGACGGAATCTTATGGCTACACCTTC; V: TRBV11-2; D: .; size: .; J: TRBJ1-2
CDR3: CATSKTGTRNQPQHF; DNA: TGTGCCACCAGCAAGACTGGGACTCGGAATCAGCCCCAGCATTTT; V: TRBV15; D: .; size: .; J: TRBJ1-5
CDR3: CASSPDRGRGYTF; DNA: TGTGCCAGCAGCCCCGACAGGGGGCGAGGCTACACCTTC; V: TRBV7-2; D: TRBD1; size: few; J: TRBJ1-2
CDR3: CASSLHSHFNEQFF; DNA: TGTGCCAGCAGTTTACACAGTCATTTTAATGAGCAGTTCTTC; V: TRBV12-3/TRBV12-4; D: .; size: .; J: TRBJ2-1
CDR3: CASSGDREEPQHF; DNA: TGCGCCAGCAGCGGCGACAGGGAGGAGCCCCAGCATTTT; V: TRBV4-1; D: TRBD1; size: once; J: TRBJ1-5
CDR3: CASSQLSGTYYEQYF; DNA: TGTGCCAGCAGCCAACTTTCAGGCACTTACTACGAGCAGTACTTC; V: TRBV3-1; D: .; size: .; J: TRBJ2-7
CDR3: CASSPTGTANEKLFF; DNA: TGTGCCAGCAGTCCTACCGGGACAGCTAATGAAAAACTGTTTTTT; V: TRBV2; D: TRBD1; size: .; J: TRBJ1-4
CDR3: CASKPGIPYEQYF; DNA: TGTGCCAGCAAACCAGGGATCCCCTACGAGCAGTACTTC; V: TRBV7-8; D: .; size: .; J: TRBJ2-7
CDR3: CASSPGLAGGWNEQFF; DNA: TGTGCCAGCAGCCCGGGACTAGCGGGGGGGTGGAATGAGCAGTTCTTC; V: TRBV2; D: TRBD2; size: .; J: TRBJ2-1
CDR3: CASSNRGVNTEAFF; DNA: TGTGCCAGCAGCAACCGGGGAGTGAACACTGAAGCTTTCTTT; V: TRBV5-4; D: .; size: once; J: TRBJ1-1
CDR3: CASSELAQETQYF; DNA: TGTGCCAGCAGTGAATTGGCCCAAGAGACCCAGTACTTC; V: TRBV6-1; D: .; size: .; J: TRBJ2-5
CDR3: CASSFRGQGYGYTF; DNA: TGTGCCAGCAGTTTCAGGGGACAGGGATATGGCTACACCTTC; V: TRBV12-3/TRBV12-4; D: TRBD1; size: .; J: TRBJ1-2
CDR3: CSVDRDIQETQYF; DNA: TGCAGCGTGGACCGGGACATCCAAGAGACCCAGTACTTC; V: TRBV29-1; D: .; size: .; J: TRBJ2-5
CDR3: CSAKGRGGYETQYF; DNA: TGCAGTGCTAAGGGCAGGGGAGGGTACGAGACCCAGTACTTC; V: TRBV20-1; D: .; size: .; J: TRBJ2-5
CDR3: CASSPPQGLNIQYF; DNA: TGTGCCAGCTCACCACCGCAGGGGCTAAACATTCAGTACTTC; V: TRBV18; D: .; size: .; J: TRBJ2-4
CDR3: CASSRDYGYTF; DNA: TGTGCCAGCAGTAGGGACTATGGCTACACCTTC; V: TRBV6-2/TRBV6-3; D: .; size: .; J: TRBJ1-2
CDR3: CAISGDSYEQYF; DNA: TGTGCCATCAGCGGGGACTCCTACGAGCAGTACTTC; V: TRBV10-3; D: .; size: .; J: TRBJ2-7
CDR3: CASSAAGGAYNEQFF; DNA: TGCGCCAGCAGCGCCGCGGGGGGCGCCTACAATGAGCAGTTCTTC; V: TRBV5-1; D: TRBD2; size: .; J: TRBJ2-1
CDR3: CASSLEGSGLRGYTF; DNA: TGCGCCAGCAGCTTGGAGGGCAGCGGCCTTCGTGGCTACACCTTC; V: TRBV5-1; D: .; size: .; J: TRBJ1-2
CDR3: CASGWTAGSDGYTF; DNA: TGTGCTAGTGGTTGGACAGCAGGGTCGGATGGCTACACCTTC; V: TRBV12-5; D: .; size: .; J: TRBJ1-2
CDR3: CASSGPDRLAKNIQYF; DNA: TGTGCCAGCAGTGGCCCGGACAGGTTAGCCAAAAACATTCAGTACTTC; V: TRBV6-1; D: TRBD1; size: few; J: TRBJ2-4
CDR3: CASSSGRYYGYTF; DNA: TGTGCCAGCAGCTCTGGACGCTACTATGGCTACACCTTC; V: TRBV5-8; D: .; size: .; J: TRBJ1-2
CDR3: CATSLTGMDEKLFF; DNA: TGTGCCACCAGCCTTACAGGGATGGATGAAAAACTGTTTTTT; V: TRBV15; D: .; size: .; J: TRBJ1-4
CDR3: CASSGVGYMNTEAFF; DNA: TGCGCCAGCAGTGGTGTGGGCTACATGAACACTGAAGCTTTCTTT; V: TRBV10-2; D: .; size: .; J: TRBJ1-1
CDR3: CASSAGLAGQNEQFF; DNA: TGTGCCAGCAGCGCGGGACTAGCGGGGCAAAATGAGCAGTTCTTC; V: TRBV9; D: TRBD2; size: .; J: TRBJ2-1
CDR3: CASAAVSGYTF; DNA: TGTGCCAGCGCTGCAGTATCCGGCTACACCTTC; V: TRBV6-5; D: .; size: .; J: TRBJ1-2